These 12 T cell receptor beta chains were all obtained from the same sample, sequenced in a study of T cells in Graves' hyperthyroidism and ophthalmopathy. Researchers took RNA transcripts and amplified the TCR beta CDR3 regions from them. First-round RT-PCR with HTBI primers amplified the TCR CDR3 region. TCRdb analysed the multiplex PCR reads with MiXCR anew, one entry per CDR3 protein. The repertoire has 350,000 to 450,000 distinct CDR3 sequences, about 15% of them found once; the top ten carry approximately 11%. What was sequenced was blood. The source is a woman between 55 and 75 years old with Graves' hyperthyroidism.

This clonotype appeared many times. The chain combines TRBV11-2 with TRBJ2-1, with TRBD2 as a possible D gene (5 bases). In germline, CDR1 is SGHAT, CDR2 FQNNGV. The ends were cut back, 4 bases at V and 5 bases at J, with 12 bases in the middle. CDR3 length: 14 amino acids. Here the CDR3 DNA reads TGTGCCAGCAGCTCCGGGGTTACGGACAATGAGCAGTTCTTC. This sequence encodes CASSSGVTDNEQFF.

This clonotype was detected a few times. The CDR3 sequence: CAWSEWATNYGYTF. CDR3 bases: TGTGCCTGGAGTGAGTGGGCAACTAACTATGGCTACACCTTC. The chain links TRBV30 to TRBJ1-2; no clear D. V lost 1 base to trimming and J lost 0 bases, with 9 bases between them. The CDR3 is 14 amino acids. Germline V lookup: CDR1 GTSNPN, CDR2 SVGIG (reference sequence).

This clonotype was picked up many times. The rearrangement joins TRBV7-9 to TRBJ2-7; D gene uncertain. Germline CDR1 SEHNR, CDR2 FQNEAQ (reference sequence). There are 12 residues in the CDR3. V gave up 0 bases and J gave up 3 bases, with 3 bases separating them. In DNA form, the CDR3 reads TGTGCCAGCAGCTTAGCGGACTACGAGCAGTACTTC. Its translation: CASSLADYEQYF.

This clonotype was seen repeatedly, ten times or more. The chain has TRBV29-1 and TRBJ2-3; a possible D gene is TRBD2 (6 bases). This CDR3 spans 12 amino acids. The germline V and J ends were trimmed by 6 bases and 5 bases, with 12 bases remaining between them. Germline V gene sequence: CDR1 SQVTM, CDR2 ANQGSEA. The CDR3 reads CSVGEAGDTQYF. CDR3 in DNA: TGCAGCGTAGGGGAAGCGGGAGATACGCAGTATTTT.

This clonotype was detected many times. The rearrangement links TRBV27 to TRBJ2-5, with D possibly TRBD2 on 6 matching bases. CDR1 is MNHEY, CDR2 SMNVEV, per germline (reference sequence). The CDR3 is 14 residues long. Trimming cost V 5 bases and J 5 bases, with 15 bases left between them. Here the CDR3 DNA reads TGTGCCAGCAGTCCCCACGGAGGGACGGAGACCCAGTACTTC. Encoded protein: CASSPHGGTETQYF.

J is TRBJ1-4 and V is TRBV27; D ambiguous. V lost 9 bases to trimming and J lost 8 bases, with 16 bases between them. The CDR3 has 13 amino acids. Per the germline V gene, CDR1 is MNHEY and CDR2 is SMNVEV (reference sequence). The CDR3 loop is CASSSFGEEKLFF. The CDR3 DNA sequence: TGTGCCAGTTCGAGCTTTGGAGAAGAAAAACTGTTTTTT.

The chain uses TRBV11-2 and TRBJ1-2; 8 nucleotides align to TRBD1. The germline gives CDR1 SGHAT, CDR2 FQNNGV. The CDR3 length is 12 residues. With V trimmed by 9 bases and J by 6 bases, 6 bases remained unmatched. CDR3 nucleotides: TGTGCCAGTAGTAGACAGGGGAATGGCTACACCTTC. It translates to CASSRQGNGYTF.

The sample holds many counts of this clonotype. The rearrangement joins TRBV3-1 to TRBJ2-7; 14 bases are shared with TRBD2. Looked up from germline, CDR1 is LGHDT and CDR2 is YNNKEL (reference sequence). V lost 1 base to trimming and J lost 2 bases; unmatched junction nucleotides: 16. The CDR3 consists of 21 residues. The CDR3 reads CASSQAGKPGLAGVLAYEQYF. CDR3 bases: TGTGCCAGCAGCCAAGCGGGAAAACCGGGACTAGCGGGAGTTTTGGCCTACGAGCAGTACTTC.

This clonotype was seen a few times. The rearrangement uses TRBV7-3 and TRBJ2-7, with D unclear. The CDR3 runs to 13 residues. V lost 6 bases to trimming and J lost 3 bases, with 12 bases between them. Germline values: CDR1 SGHTA, CDR2 FQGTGA. Here the CDR3 DNA reads TGTGCCAGCAGTCCTTATCCAGGCTACGAGCAGTACTTC. Translation gives CASSPYPGYEQYF. Complete variable domain (other parts from reference TRBV7-3 and TRBJ2-7): GAGVSQTPSNKVTEKGKYVELRCDPISGHTALYWYRQSLGQGPEFLIYFQGTGAADDSGLPNDRFFAVRPEGSVSTLKIQRTERGDSAVYLCASSPYPGYEQYFGPGTRLTVT.

This clonotype was found a few times. The rearrangement uses TRBV5-1 and TRBJ1-4; 7 nucleotides align to TRBD1. The ends lost 3 bases at V and 0 bases at J; junction bases unmatched: 2. CDR1 and CDR2 (germline): SGHRS, YFSETQ. CDR3 size: 15 residues. CDR3 in DNA: TGCGCCAGCAGCTCGGGACAGACAACTAATGAAAAACTGTTTTTT. This sequence encodes CASSSGQTTNEKLFF.

This clonotype was seen more than once but under ten times. A much larger clone sits a single nucleotide away, making a read error possible. This chain connects TRBV27 to TRBJ2-7; 7 positions agree with TRBD2. The germline gives CDR1 MNHEY, CDR2 SMNVEV (reference sequence). V lost 6 bases and J lost 3; bases outside the gene matches: 5. The CDR3 has 13 amino acids. In nucleotides, the CDR3 is TGTGCCAGCAGCGGCGGGAGTTACTACGAGCAGTACTTC. This translates into CASSGGSYYEQYF.

The genes are TRBV24-1 and TRBJ2-1; TRBD2 matches at 10 bases. The CDR3 covers 17 residues. Losses at the gene ends were 0 bases for V and 6 bases for J; bases not matched to a gene: 7. Germline CDR1 and CDR2: KGHDR and SFDVKD. The CDR3 reads CATSDLRGSGRFNEQFF. The CDR3 coding sequence is TGTGCCACCAGTGATTTGCGGGGTAGCGGGAGGTTCAATGAGCAGTTCTTC.